The present TCR beta chain was sequenced within a study of shared clonotypes between healthy human individuals. About this clone itself: Antigen: not known.

Whole-study findings and limits: Richness estimates generally favored naive over memory subsets. The researchers took only blood, and tissue repertoires probably look different. Generation probability values for non-shared clonotypes were lower than those for clonotypes shared by all four donors. It was the few donors that limited the genetic and exposure-history diversity represented.

TCRdb's copy holds only in-frame clones and misses some; the assay was immunoSEQ multiplex PCR. The repertoire holds some 2 million clones, around 95% seen once, with 0.1% to 0.15% in the top ten. Germline V gives CDR1 SNHLY, CDR2 FYNNEI. The CDR3 has 15 residues. Trimming took 5 bases from V and 5 from J, leaving 15 bases between them. Material: naive CD4+ T cells sorted from blood. Subset noted: CD45RA+ positively selected. The chain joins TRBV2 to TRBJ1-4, with D possibly TRBD1 on 5 matching bases. The sequence was collected from a man younger than 30 in good health. The CDR3 nucleotides read TGTGCCAGCAGTAGGACTCAGGGCGGCAATGAAAAACTGTTTTTT. It translates to CASSRTQGGNEKLFF.